The entry below describes one T cell receptor beta chain. Methods used by the authors: Estimation of nucleated cell counts was performed using reference gene primer amplification. Repertoires were generated with immunoSEQ multiplex PCR, while TCRdb's copy carries only in-frame clones and drops some. That table furnishes V, J and clone size, whereas the DNA furnished D and trimming. The sample lists roughly 220,000 clones, roughly four fifths seen once, with 6.5% to 8.5% in the top ten. The data derive from a study of blood T cell repertoires in COVID-19. Turning to the study itself: The United States, Italy and Spain supplied acute and convalescent COVID-19 samples.

Germline V gene sequence: CDR1 MNHEY, CDR2 SVGAGI. The V and J ends lost 2 bases and 11 bases, in that order; junction bases with no gene match: 7. The CDR3 has 13 amino acids. While infection was still active, Seattle patients were enrolled and then followed longitudinally. This clonotype was obtained from a woman of 80 years or more with COVID-19, enrolled during active disease. The V call is TRBV6-5, the J call TRBJ1-2; TRBD1 agrees at 8 bases. The specimen sequenced was peripheral blood. The CDR3 protein is CASSYGQGYFYTF. In nucleotides, the CDR3 is TGTGCCAGCAGTTACGGACAGGGCTATTTTTACACCTTC.